Listed here is a single TCR beta chain. The CDR3 length is 17 residues. Trimming took 7 bases from V and 3 from J; bases not matched to a gene: 14. Germline V lookup: CDR1 ENHRY, CDR2 SYGVKD. This specimen belongs to a study of blood T cell repertoires in COVID-19. Whole-study context: The samples span acute and convalescent COVID-19 from the United States, Italy and Spain. Sources were T cells, B-cell-depleted T cells, or PBMCs; the material itself was cDNA or gDNA.

The authors' processing: The assay estimated nucleated cells by amplifying reference gene primers. TCRdb keeps only in-frame clones here, not all; method: immunoSEQ multiplex PCR. V, J and clone size are those of that table, while D and trimming were read from the DNA. Of approximately 190,000 clones in the sample, 75% to 90% are singletons; the top ten hold about 6%. This clonotype was sampled from a woman in her thirties or forties with acute or convalescent COVID-19. The specimen was peripheral blood. This rearrangement joins TRBV10-3 to TRBJ2-2; 7 bases are shared with TRBD2. DNA of the CDR3: TGTGCCATCATGGATCGCCGCGGGAGAGGGTACACCGGGGAGCTGTTTTTT. Encoded protein: CAIMDRRGRGYTGELFF.